The 19 T cell receptor beta chains below all came from one sample that was sequenced in a study of T cells after yellow fever vaccination. TCRdb re-analysed the 5' RACE reads in MiXCR, keeping a single row per CDR3 protein. Of about 260,000 distinct CDR3 sequences listed, roughly 5.6% were seen once; the top ten hold 2.5% to 4%. The sample was CD4+ T cells sorted from PBMCs, taken on the day of the yellow fever booster vaccination. The receptors were sampled from a young man who received the YFV17D yellow fever vaccine.

This clonotype was detected only a few times. The chain links TRBV20-1 to TRBJ2-1; D might be TRBD1 (7 bases). The CDR3 length is 12 residues. Germline V CDR1 and CDR2: DFQATT, SNEGSKA (reference sequence). The CDR3 sequence: CSPGQGGNEQFF. CDR3 DNA: TGCAGCCCGGGGCAGGGGGGCAATGAGCAGTTCTTC.

This clonotype was observed at least ten times. The chain joins TRBV5-1 to TRBJ2-7; no clear D. Germline V gives CDR1 SGHRS, CDR2 YFSETQ. Between the trimmed V and J ends, which lost 0 bases and 0 bases, there was a span of 7 bases. The CDR3 covers 14 residues. The DNA of the CDR3 is TGCGCCAGCAGCTTGGGACCGAGCTCCTACGAGCAGTACGTC. Protein: CASSLGPSSYEQYV.

This clonotype was recorded at least ten times. The V and J genes are TRBV3-1 and TRBJ1-2, with D possibly matching TRBD1 (5 bases). The germline gives CDR1 LGHDT, CDR2 YNNKEL (reference sequence). V lost 4 bases and J lost 3, with 9 bases in between. The CDR3 has 13 amino acids. This CDR3 is CASSPLGDYGYTF. CDR3 nucleotides: TGTGCCAGCAGCCCATTGGGGGACTATGGCTACACCTTC.

The gene calls are TRBV7-2 and TRBJ2-1; 7 bases line up with TRBD1. V lost 4 bases and J lost 7; bases outside the gene matches: 13. In germline, CDR1 is SGHTA, CDR2 FQGNSA. The CDR3 consists of 16 residues. CDR3 in amino acids: CASSYSGTVGVNEQFF. DNA of the CDR3: TGTGCCAGCAGCTACTCCGGGACAGTAGGCGTTAATGAGCAGTTCTTC.

This chain links TRBV20-1 with TRBJ2-1; unclear D gene. Trimming took off 5 bases at V and 8 bases at J, with 19 bases between the two ends. The CDR3 has 14 amino acids. Germline V gene sequence: CDR1 DFQATT, CDR2 SNEGSKA (reference sequence). The DNA for the CDR3 is TGCAGTGCTCCACTAAAGACTCCTCGGGATGAGCAGTTCTTC. Translation gives CSAPLKTPRDEQFF.

A note on this clonotype: This may be a read error, as it is one base from a much larger clone. V and J are TRBV23-1 and TRBJ2-3; D unresolved. Being an ORF, TRBV23-1 has a function that is uncertain. The CDR3 covers 9 residues. CDR3 protein: CASGDTLYF. The CDR3 nucleotides are TGCGCCAGCGGTGATACGCTGTATTTT.

V and J are TRBV14 and TRBJ2-2, with 7 positions matching TRBD1. This CDR3 comprises 13 residues. In germline, CDR1 is SGHDN, CDR2 FVKESK. Germline trimming cut 10 bases from V and 7 bases from J; bases unmatched to any gene: 9. The DNA for the CDR3 is TGTGCCACTTCACTACAGGGGAGCGGGGAGCTGTTTTTT. It encodes CATSLQGSGELFF.

At least ten counts were recorded for this clonotype. This chain joins TRBV24-1 and TRBJ2-1; no clear D. CDR1 and CDR2 from the germline V gene are KGHDR and SFDVKD. V lost 8 bases and J lost 8, with 15 bases in between. The CDR3 is made up of 13 amino acids. The CDR3 nucleotides read TGTGCCACCAATAAGGGTCACATGGATGAGCAGTTCTTC. Translating gives CATNKGHMDEQFF.

This clonotype showed up many times. The chain joins TRBV4-3 to TRBJ2-3; D perhaps matches TRBD2 (6 bases). V dropped 9 bases and J dropped 1 base, with 11 bases sitting between them. Looked up from germline, CDR1 is LGHNA and CDR2 is YSLEER. The CDR3 sequence is 13 residues long. The CDR3 nucleotides are TGCGCCAGTAGATTAGCGGGCACAGATACGCAGTATTTT. Protein product: CASRLAGTDTQYF.

This chain connects TRBV5-5 to TRBJ2-1, with TRBD1 matching 9 bases. Germline loops: CDR1 SGHKS, CDR2 YYEKEE (reference sequence). J gave up 9 bases and V 4 bases, and 11 bases lay outside the gene matches. CDR3 length: 15 residues. Here the CDR3 DNA reads TGTGCCAGCAGCCACCGACAGGGGGGAGTTGGTGAGCAGTTCTTC. Its translation: CASSHRQGGVGEQFF.

The rearrangement joins TRBV5-1 to TRBJ2-2; maybe TRBD1 (6 bases). Trimming took 0 bases from V and 7 from J, leaving 22 bases between them. Germline V CDR1 and CDR2: SGHRS, YFSETQ. CDR3 size: 18 residues. The DNA for the CDR3 is TGCGCCAGCAGCTTGGCCCCTCCGGGCCCAGGGGAGAGCGGGGAGCTGTTTTTT. This translates into CASSLAPPGPGESGELFF.

CDR3 coding DNA: TGTGCCAGCAGCGTGGGGGGGCCGCCGGAGACCCAGTACTTC. Its protein is CASSVGGPPETQYF. The chain couples TRBV9 to TRBJ2-5, with a tentative D call TRBD2 (7 bases). The ends were cut back, 2 bases at V and 5 bases at J, with 13 bases in the middle. Germline loops: CDR1 SGDLS, CDR2 YYNGEE. CDR3 length: 14 residues. Combining the CDR3 with reference TRBV9 and TRBJ2-5 gives the whole variable domain DSGVTQTPKHLITATGQRVTLRCSPRSGDLSVYWYQQSLDQGLQFLIQYYNGEERAKGNILERFSAQQFPDLHSELNLSSLELGDSALYFCASSVGGPPETQYFGPGTRLLVL.

This clonotype was detected only a few times. The V gene is TRBV18, the J gene TRBJ2-7; 7 bases map to TRBD1. The ends lost 2 bases at V and 5 bases at J; junction bases unmatched: 6. The CDR3 length is 14 residues. The germline V gene encodes CDR1 KGHSH and CDR2 LQKENI. This CDR3 reads CASSPGTVVNEQYF. CDR3 sequence (DNA): TGTGCCAGCTCACCAGGGACAGTTGTAAACGAGCAGTACTTC. The full variable domain, in which reference TRBV18 and TRBJ2-7 provide the parts outside the CDR3, is NAGVMQNPRHLVRRRGQEARLRCSPMKGHSHVYWYRQLPEEGLKFMVYLQKENIIDESGMPKERFSAEFPKEGPSILRIQQVVRGDSAAYFCASSPGTVVNEQYFGPGTRLTVT.

V and J are TRBV20-1 and TRBJ2-1; D uncertain. Germline V gene lookup returns CDR1 DFQATT and CDR2 SNEGSKA (reference sequence). CDR3 length: 12 amino acids. The V end was cut by 3 bases, the J end by 2 bases, with 5 bases between. CDR3 protein: CSASNTYNEQFF. CDR3 DNA sequence: TGCAGTGCTAGTAACACCTACAATGAGCAGTTCTTC.

The CDR3 nucleotides read TGTGCCAGCAGCTTCCGTCGCGGGGGCTGGGTTGAAGATACGCAGTATTTT. Its protein product is CASSFRRGGWVEDTQYF. The chain has TRBV11-2 and TRBJ2-3; D is possibly TRBD2 (7 bases). Germline V gene lookup returns CDR1 SGHAT and CDR2 FQNNGV. Deletions cut 3 bases from V and 5 bases from J, with 21 bases between. The CDR3 is 17 amino acids.

The table lists this clonotype with many counts. J is TRBJ2-3 and V is TRBV6-5; D uncertain. CDR1 is MNHEY and CDR2 is SVGAGI in the germline V gene. The CDR3 covers 12 residues. The V gene lost 4 bases and the J gene lost 3 bases, with 5 bases spanning the gap. The CDR3 here is CASSSETDTQYF. CDR3 DNA sequence: TGTGCCAGCAGTTCAGAGACAGATACGCAGTATTTT.

This clonotype was observed at least ten times. The V call is TRBV12-3 or TRBV12-4, the J call TRBJ2-2, with 10 positions matching TRBD2. J was trimmed by 10 bases and V by 1 base; bases with no gene match: 9. The CDR3 runs to 16 residues. The CDR3 DNA sequence: TGTGCCAGCAGTTTAGGTCGGAGCGGGGGGGCAATGGAGCTGTTTTTT. Its protein is CASSLGRSGGAMELFF.

This clonotype has just a few counts. The CDR3 sequence is CSAHPPRDNNEQFF. CDR3 bases: TGCAGTGCCCACCCCCCTAGGGATAACAATGAGCAGTTCTTC. V gene TRBV20-1 combines with J gene TRBJ2-1; D unclear. The CDR3 sequence is 14 residues long. The germline gives CDR1 DFQATT, CDR2 SNEGSKA (reference sequence). V was trimmed by 6 bases and J by 5 bases, leaving 17 bases between them.

This clonotype has ten or more counts. This sequence joins TRBV2 and TRBJ2-7, with 8 bases lining up with TRBD1. In germline, CDR1 is SNHLY, CDR2 FYNNEI. J gave up 6 bases and V 3 bases, and 4 bases lay outside the gene matches. This CDR3 region has 13 residues. This CDR3 reads CASSEVTGGEQYV. CDR3 nucleotide sequence: TGTGCCAGCAGTGAGGTAACAGGGGGCGAGCAGTACGTC.